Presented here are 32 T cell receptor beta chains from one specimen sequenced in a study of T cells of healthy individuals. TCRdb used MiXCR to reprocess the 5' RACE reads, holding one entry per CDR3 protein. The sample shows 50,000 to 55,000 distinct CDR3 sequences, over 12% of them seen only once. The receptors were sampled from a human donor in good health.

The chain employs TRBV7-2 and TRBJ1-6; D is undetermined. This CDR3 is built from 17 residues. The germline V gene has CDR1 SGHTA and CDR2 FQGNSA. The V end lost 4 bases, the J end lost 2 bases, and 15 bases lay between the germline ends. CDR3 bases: TGTGCCAGCAGCTCTCCCGCCCTGAGCCCCTATAATTCACCCCTCCACTTT. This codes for CASSSPALSPYNSPLHF.

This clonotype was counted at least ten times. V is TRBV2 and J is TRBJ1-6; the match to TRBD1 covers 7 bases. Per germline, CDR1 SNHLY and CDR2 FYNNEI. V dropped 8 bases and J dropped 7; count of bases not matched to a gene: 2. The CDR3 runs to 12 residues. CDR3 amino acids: CASGTENSPLHF. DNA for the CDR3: TGTGCCAGCGGGACAGAAAATTCACCCCTCCACTTT.

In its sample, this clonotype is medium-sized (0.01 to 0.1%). This CDR3 reads CASSLVLSGDTYEQYF. CDR3 DNA sequence: TGCGCCAGCAGCTTGGTACTTAGCGGTGACACCTACGAGCAGTACTTC. The genes are TRBV5-1 and TRBJ2-7, with D maybe TRBD2 (6 bases). Germline values: CDR1 SGHRS, CDR2 YFSETQ. The ends were cut back, 0 bases at V and 2 bases at J, with 15 bases in the middle. The CDR3 is 16 amino acids.

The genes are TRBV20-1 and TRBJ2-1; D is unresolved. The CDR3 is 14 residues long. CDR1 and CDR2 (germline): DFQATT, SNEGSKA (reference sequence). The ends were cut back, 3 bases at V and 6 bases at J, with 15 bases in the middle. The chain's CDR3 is CSASEVPVTNEQFF. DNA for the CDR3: TGCAGTGCTAGTGAGGTCCCAGTTACCAATGAGCAGTTCTTC.

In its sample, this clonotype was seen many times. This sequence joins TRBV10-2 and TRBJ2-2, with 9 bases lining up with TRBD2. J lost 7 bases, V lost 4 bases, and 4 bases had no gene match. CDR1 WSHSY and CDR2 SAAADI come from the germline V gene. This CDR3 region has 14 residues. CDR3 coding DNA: TGCGCCAGCAGTGGAGATAGCGGGAGCGGGGAGCTGTTTTTT. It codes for CASSGDSGSGELFF.

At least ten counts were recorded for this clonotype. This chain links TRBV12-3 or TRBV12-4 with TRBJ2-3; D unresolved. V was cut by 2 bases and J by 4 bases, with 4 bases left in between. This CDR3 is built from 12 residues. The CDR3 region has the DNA TGTGCCAGCAGTTTAAGGGCAGATACGCAGTATTTT. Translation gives CASSLRADTQYF.

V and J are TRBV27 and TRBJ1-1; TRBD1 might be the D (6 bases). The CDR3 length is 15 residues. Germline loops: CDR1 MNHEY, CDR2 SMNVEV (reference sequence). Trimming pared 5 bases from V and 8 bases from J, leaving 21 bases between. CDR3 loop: CASSLLTGAFSEAFF. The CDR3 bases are TGTGCCAGCAGTCTTCTGACAGGCGCCTTTTCCGAAGCTTTCTTT.

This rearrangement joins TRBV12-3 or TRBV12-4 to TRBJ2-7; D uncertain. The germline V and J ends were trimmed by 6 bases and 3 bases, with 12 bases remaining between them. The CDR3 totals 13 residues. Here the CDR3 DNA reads TGTGCCAGCAGCGACCTCTTGTACTACGAGCAGTACTTC. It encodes CASSDLLYYEQYF.

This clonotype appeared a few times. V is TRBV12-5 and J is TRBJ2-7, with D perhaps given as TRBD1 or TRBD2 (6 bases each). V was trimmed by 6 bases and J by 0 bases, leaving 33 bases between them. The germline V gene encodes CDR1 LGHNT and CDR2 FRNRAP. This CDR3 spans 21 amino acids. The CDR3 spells CASGGNRGHDSKPNLSYEQYF. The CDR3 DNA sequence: TGTGCTAGTGGGGGTAACCGGGGGCACGACTCAAAGCCAAACCTCTCCTACGAGCAGTACTTC.

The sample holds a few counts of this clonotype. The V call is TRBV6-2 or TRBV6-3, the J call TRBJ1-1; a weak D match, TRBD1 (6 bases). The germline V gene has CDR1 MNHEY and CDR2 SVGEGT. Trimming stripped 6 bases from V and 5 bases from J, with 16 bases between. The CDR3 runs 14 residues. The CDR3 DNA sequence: TGTGCCAGCAGGCCACAGGGAGGATGGACTGAAGCTTTCTTT. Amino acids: CASRPQGGWTEAFF.

CDR3: CASSWGQWPVQETQYF. The CDR3 nucleotides are TGTGCCAGCAGTTGGGGACAGTGGCCCGTCCAGGAGACCCAGTACTTC. The V call is TRBV25-1, the J call TRBJ2-5; 7 bases map to TRBD1. V shed 5 bases and J 5 bases; nucleotides not matched to a gene: 14. The CDR3 runs to 16 residues. Germline V gene sequence: CDR1 MGHDK, CDR2 SYGVNS. The full variable domain, its missing parts supplied by reference TRBV25-1 and TRBJ2-5, is EADIYQTPRYLVIGTGKKITLECSQTMGHDKMYWYQQDPGMELHLIHYSYGVNSTEKGDLSSESTVSRIRTEHFPLTLESARPSHTSQYLCASSWGQWPVQETQYFGPGTRLLVL.

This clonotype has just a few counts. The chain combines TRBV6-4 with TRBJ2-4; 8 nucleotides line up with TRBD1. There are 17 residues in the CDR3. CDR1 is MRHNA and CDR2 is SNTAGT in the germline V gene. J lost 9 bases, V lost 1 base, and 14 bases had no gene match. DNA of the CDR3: TGTGCCAGCAGTGACTTACCCAGCAGGGGGCTCTATGGCATTCAGTACTTC. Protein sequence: CASSDLPSRGLYGIQYF.

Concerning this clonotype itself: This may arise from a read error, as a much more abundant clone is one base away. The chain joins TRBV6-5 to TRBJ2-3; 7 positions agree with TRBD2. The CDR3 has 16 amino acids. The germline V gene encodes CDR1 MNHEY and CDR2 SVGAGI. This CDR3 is CASRISPGGVPDTPYF. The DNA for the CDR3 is TGTGCCAGCAGGATTTCCCCTGGGGGGGTTCCAGATACGCCGTATTTT.

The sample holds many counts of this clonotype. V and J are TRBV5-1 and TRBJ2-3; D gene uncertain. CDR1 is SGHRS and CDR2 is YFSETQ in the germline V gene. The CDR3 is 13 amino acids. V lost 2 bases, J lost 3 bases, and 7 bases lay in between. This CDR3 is CASSFFGTDTQYF. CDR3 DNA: TGCGCCAGCAGCTTTTTTGGGACAGATACGCAGTATTTT.

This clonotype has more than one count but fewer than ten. CDR3 DNA sequence: TGCAGTGCTAGGACTTTAGCGGAAAGAAGCACAGATACGCAGTATTTT. It yields the protein CSARTLAERSTDTQYF. The V and J genes are TRBV20-1 and TRBJ2-3, with a weak D call TRBD2 (6 bases). In germline, CDR1 is DFQATT, CDR2 SNEGSKA (reference sequence). CDR3 size: 16 residues. Trimming removed 3 bases from V and 0 bases from J, with 16 bases in between.

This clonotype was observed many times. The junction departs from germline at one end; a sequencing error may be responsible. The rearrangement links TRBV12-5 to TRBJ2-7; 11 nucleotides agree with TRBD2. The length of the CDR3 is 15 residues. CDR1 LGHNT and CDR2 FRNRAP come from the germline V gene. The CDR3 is CASGLGGTSGYEQYF. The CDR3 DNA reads TGTGCTAGTGGCTTGGGCGGGACTAGCGGCTACGAGCAGTACTTC.

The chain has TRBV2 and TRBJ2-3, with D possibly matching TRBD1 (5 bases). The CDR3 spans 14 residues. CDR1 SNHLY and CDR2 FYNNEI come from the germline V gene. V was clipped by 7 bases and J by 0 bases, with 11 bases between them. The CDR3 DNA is TGTGCCAGCATCCGACAGACTAGCACAGATACGCAGTATTTT. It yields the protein CASIRQTSTDTQYF.

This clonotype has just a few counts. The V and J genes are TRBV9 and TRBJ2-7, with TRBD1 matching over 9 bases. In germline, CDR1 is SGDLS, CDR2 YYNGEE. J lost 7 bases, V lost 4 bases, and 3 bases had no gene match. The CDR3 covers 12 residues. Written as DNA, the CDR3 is TGTGCCAGCAGCTTAGGACAGGGGGAGCAGTACTTC. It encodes CASSLGQGEQYF.

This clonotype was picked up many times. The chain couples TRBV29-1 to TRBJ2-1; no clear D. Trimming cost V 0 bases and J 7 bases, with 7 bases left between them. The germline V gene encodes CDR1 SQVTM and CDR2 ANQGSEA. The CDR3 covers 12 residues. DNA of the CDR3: TGCAGCGTTGAAGAAATAGCAAATGAGCAGTTCTTC. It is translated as CSVEEIANEQFF.

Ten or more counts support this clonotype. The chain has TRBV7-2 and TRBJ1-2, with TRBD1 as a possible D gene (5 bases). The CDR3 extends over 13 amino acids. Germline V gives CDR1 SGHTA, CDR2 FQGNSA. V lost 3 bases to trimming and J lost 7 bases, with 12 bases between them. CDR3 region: CASSFTGRGGYTF. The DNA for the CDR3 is TGTGCCAGCAGCTTCACAGGCCGGGGTGGCTACACCTTC.

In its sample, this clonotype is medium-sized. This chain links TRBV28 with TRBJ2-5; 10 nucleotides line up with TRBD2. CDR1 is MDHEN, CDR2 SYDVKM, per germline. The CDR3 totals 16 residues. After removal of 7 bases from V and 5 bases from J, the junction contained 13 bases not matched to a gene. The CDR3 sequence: CASNLSGRGGWETQYF. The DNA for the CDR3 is TGTGCCAGCAACTTAAGCGGGAGGGGTGGATGGGAGACCCAGTACTTC.

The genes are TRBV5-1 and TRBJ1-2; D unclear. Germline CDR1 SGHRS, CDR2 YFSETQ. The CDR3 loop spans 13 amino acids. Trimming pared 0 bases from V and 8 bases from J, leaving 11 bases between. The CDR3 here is CASSLGPIEGYTF. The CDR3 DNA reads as TGCGCCAGCAGCTTGGGGCCCATAGAGGGCTACACCTTC. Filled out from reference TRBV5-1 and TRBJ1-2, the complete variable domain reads KAGVTQTPRYLIKTRGQQVTLSCSPISGHRSVSWYQQTPGQGLQFLFEYFSETQRNKGNFPGRFSGRQFSNSRSEMNVSTLELGDSALYLCASSLGPIEGYTFGSGTRLTVV.

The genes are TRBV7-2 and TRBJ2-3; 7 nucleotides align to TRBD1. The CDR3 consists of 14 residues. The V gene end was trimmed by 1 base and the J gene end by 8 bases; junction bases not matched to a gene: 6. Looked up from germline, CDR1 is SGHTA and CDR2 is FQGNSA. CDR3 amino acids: CASSLEGGAGTQYF. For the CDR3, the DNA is TGTGCCAGCAGCTTAGAAGGGGGCGCGGGTACGCAGTATTTT. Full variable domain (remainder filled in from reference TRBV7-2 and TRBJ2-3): GAGVSQSPSNKVTEKGKDVELRCDPISGHTALYWYRQSLGQGLEFLIYFQGNSAPDKSGLPSDRFSAERTGGSVSTLTIQRTQQEDSAVYLCASSLEGGAGTQYFGPGTRLTVL.

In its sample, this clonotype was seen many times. CDR3 amino acids: CASSSMTPATNEKLFF. CDR3 DNA: TGTGCCAGCAGTTCGATGACACCTGCAACTAATGAAAAACTGTTTTTT. The J gene is TRBJ1-4, the V gene TRBV6-6; no clear D gene. From germline, CDR1 is MNHNY and CDR2 SVGAGI (reference sequence). V was cut by 4 bases and J by 0 bases, with 12 bases left in between. The CDR3 is 16 residues long.

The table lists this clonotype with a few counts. CDR3 sequence reads: CARPDGTGELFF. The CDR3 nucleotides read TGTGCCAGGCCCGACGGGACCGGGGAGCTGTTTTTT. This chain links TRBV12-3 or TRBV12-4 with TRBJ2-2; no clear D. Trimming removed 9 bases at V and 5 bases at J, with 10 bases between. This CDR3 is built from 12 residues.

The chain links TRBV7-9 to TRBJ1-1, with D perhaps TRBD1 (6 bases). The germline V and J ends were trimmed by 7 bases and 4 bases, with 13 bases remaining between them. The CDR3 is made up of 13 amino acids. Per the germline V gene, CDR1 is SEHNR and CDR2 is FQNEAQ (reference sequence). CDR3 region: CASTQGHGTEAFF. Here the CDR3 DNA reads TGTGCCAGCACCCAGGGACACGGCACTGAAGCTTTCTTT.

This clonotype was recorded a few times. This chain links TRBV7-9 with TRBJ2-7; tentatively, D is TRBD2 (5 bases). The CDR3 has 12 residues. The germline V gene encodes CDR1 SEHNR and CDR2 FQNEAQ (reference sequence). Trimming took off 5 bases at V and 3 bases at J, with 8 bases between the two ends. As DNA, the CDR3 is TGTGCCAGCAGCCGAGCGGACTACGAGCAGTACTTC. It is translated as CASSRADYEQYF.

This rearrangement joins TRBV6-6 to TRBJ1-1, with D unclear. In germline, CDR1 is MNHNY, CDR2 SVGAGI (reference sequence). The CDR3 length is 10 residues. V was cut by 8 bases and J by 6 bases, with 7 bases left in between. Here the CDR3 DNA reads TGTGCCAGCTCGACCCCTGAAGCTTTCTTT. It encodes CASSTPEAFF.

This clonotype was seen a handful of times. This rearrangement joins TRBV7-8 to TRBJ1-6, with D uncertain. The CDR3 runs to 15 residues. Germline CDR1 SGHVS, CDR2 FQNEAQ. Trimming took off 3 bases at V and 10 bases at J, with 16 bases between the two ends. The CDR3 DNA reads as TGTGCCAGCAGCTTGCTGTCCACGTCGGACTCACCCCTCCACTTT. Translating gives CASSLLSTSDSPLHF.

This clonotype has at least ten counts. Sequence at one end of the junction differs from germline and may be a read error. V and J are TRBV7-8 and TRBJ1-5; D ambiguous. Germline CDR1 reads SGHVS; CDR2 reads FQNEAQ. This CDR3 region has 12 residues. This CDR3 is CASSSSAQTQHF. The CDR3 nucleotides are TGTGCCAGCAGCTCCTCAGCTCAGACCCAGCATTTT. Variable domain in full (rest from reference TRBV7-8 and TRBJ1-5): GAGVSQSPRYKVAKRGQDVALRCDPISGHVSLFWYQQALGQGPEFLTYFQNEAQLDKSGLPSDRFFAERPEGSVSTLKIQRTQQEDSAVYLCASSSSAQTQHFGDGTRLSIL.

CDR3 sequence reads: CASSPRTSGYEQYF. CDR3 DNA sequence: TGTGCCAGCAGTCCCCGGACTAGCGGCTACGAGCAGTACTTC. This chain connects TRBV25-1 to TRBJ2-7; 10 nucleotides align to TRBD2. Germline trimming cut 5 bases from V and 3 bases from J; bases unmatched to any gene: 4. The CDR3 loop spans 14 amino acids. CDR1 and CDR2 (germline): MGHDK, SYGVNS.

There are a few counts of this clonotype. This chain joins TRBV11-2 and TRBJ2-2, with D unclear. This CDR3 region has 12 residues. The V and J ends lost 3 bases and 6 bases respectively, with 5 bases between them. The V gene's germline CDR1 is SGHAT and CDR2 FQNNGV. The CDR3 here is CASSLGSGELFF. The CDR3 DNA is TGTGCCAGCAGCTTGGGGTCCGGGGAGCTGTTTTTT.